This TCR beta chain was observed in a study of technical replicates of blood from a few donors. Sequencing used immunoSEQ multiplex PCR; TCRdb keeps in-frame clones, though not all of them. The sample lists around 61,000 clones, around 97% occurring once. Germline V gene data show CDR1 as MDHEN and CDR2 as SYDVKM. The CDR3 is made up of 22 amino acids. V trimming: 3 bases; J trimming: 1 base; junction bases outside the gene matches: 24. Sequenced: T cells isolated from PBMCs. The origin of this receptor is a human donor in good health. The chain recombines TRBV28 with TRBJ1-5; the match to TRBD1 covers 7 bases. DNA for the CDR3: TGTGCCAGCAGTTTCATATTCGGAGGGGGCCCTGAACAACTATGGAGCAATCAGCCCCAGCATTTT. Encoded protein: CASSFIFGGGPEQLWSNQPQHF.